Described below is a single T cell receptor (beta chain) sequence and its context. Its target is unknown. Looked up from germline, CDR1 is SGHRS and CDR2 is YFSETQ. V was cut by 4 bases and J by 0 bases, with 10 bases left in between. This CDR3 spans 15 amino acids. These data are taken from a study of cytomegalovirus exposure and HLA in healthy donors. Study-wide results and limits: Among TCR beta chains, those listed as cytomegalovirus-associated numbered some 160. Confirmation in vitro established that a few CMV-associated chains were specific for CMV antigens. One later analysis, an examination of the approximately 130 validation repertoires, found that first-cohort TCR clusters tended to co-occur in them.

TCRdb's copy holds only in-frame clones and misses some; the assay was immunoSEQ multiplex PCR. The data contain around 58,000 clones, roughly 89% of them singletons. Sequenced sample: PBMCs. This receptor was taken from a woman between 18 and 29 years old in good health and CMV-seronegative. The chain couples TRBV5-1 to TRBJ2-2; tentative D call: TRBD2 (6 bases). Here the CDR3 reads CASSRWEANTGELFF. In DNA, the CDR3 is TGCGCCAGCAGCAGATGGGAGGCGAACACCGGGGAGCTGTTTTTT. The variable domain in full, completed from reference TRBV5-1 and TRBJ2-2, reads KAGVTQTPRYLIKTRGQQVTLSCSPISGHRSVSWYQQTPGQGLQFLFEYFSETQRNKGNFPGRFSGRQFSNSRSEMNVSTLELGDSALYLCASSRWEANTGELFFGEGSRLTVL.